A single sample gave rise to the 32 T cell receptor beta chains below, sequenced in a study of graft-versus-host responses after intestinal transplantation. No antigen has been identified for these receptors. Measured with immunoSEQ multiplex PCR; TCRdb has only the in-frame clones, and not every one. The sample lists around 130,000 clones, 85% to 95% seen once, with over 0.15% in the top ten. The specimen was unstimulated CD4+ T cells sorted from spleen or lymph node cells, collected before intestinal transplant. The receptors were gathered from a human donor who received an intestinal transplant.

The V call is TRBV18, the J call TRBJ1-2; no firm D call. This CDR3 is built from 13 residues. Germline V gene lookup returns CDR1 KGHSH and CDR2 LQKENI. Trimming took 1 base from V and 5 from J, leaving 8 bases between them. The CDR3, as DNA: TGTGCCAGCTCACCACTGGCGGGATATGGCTACACCTTC. Its protein product is CASSPLAGYGYTF. Together with reference TRBV18 and TRBJ1-2, the CDR3 gives the full variable domain: NAGVMQNPRHLVRRRGQEARLRCSPMKGHSHVYWYRQLPEEGLKFMVYLQKENIIDESGMPKERFSAEFPKEGPSILRIQQVVRGDSAAYFCASSPLAGYGYTFGSGTRLTVV.

The chain is built from TRBV11-2 and TRBJ1-4; D unclear. The V end was cut by 8 bases, the J end by 0 bases, with 13 bases between. This CDR3 is 15 amino acids long. In germline, CDR1 is SGHAT, CDR2 FQNNGV. The CDR3 nucleotides read TGTGCCAGCTCCTCGGCTTACGCAACTAATGAAAAACTGTTTTTT. It codes for CASSSAYATNEKLFF.

This clone was picked up a small number of times. The chain links TRBV7-2 to TRBJ1-4; the D gene is possibly TRBD1 (5 bases). CDR1 is SGHTA and CDR2 is FQGNSA in the germline V gene. The ends were cut back, 0 bases at V and 4 bases at J, with 6 bases in the middle. The CDR3 runs 14 residues. CDR3 loop: CASSLAQGNEKLFF. Here the CDR3 DNA reads TGTGCCAGCAGCTTAGCCCAGGGTAATGAAAAACTGTTTTTT.

This clone appeared a single time. The chain links TRBV5-1 to TRBJ1-1; weak D call: TRBD1 (5 bases). With 4 bases removed from V and 1 base from J, the gap between germline ends came to 14 bases. This CDR3 has 15 residues. Germline CDR1 and CDR2: SGHRS and YFSETQ. CDR3 region: CASSPPFGANTEAFF. Written as DNA, the CDR3 is TGCGCCAGCAGCCCCCCCTTCGGGGCGAACACTGAAGCTTTCTTT.

The J gene is TRBJ1-1, the V gene TRBV10-3; D is undetermined. There are 14 residues in the CDR3. The germline gives CDR1 ENHRY, CDR2 SYGVKD. V gave up 7 bases and J gave up 1 base, with 13 bases separating them. CDR3 bases: TGTGCCATCACTCGGGCAGCCGAGAACACTGAAGCTTTCTTT. This codes for CAITRAAENTEAFF.

This clone was recorded only once. The rearrangement uses TRBV30 and TRBJ2-5; D is tentatively TRBD1 or TRBD2 (6 bases each). The germline CDR1 and CDR2 sequences are GTSNPN and SVGIG (reference sequence). V dropped 1 base and J dropped 5 bases, with 17 bases sitting between them. This CDR3 has 15 amino acids. CDR3 region: CAWSANAQGGETQYF. DNA of the CDR3: TGTGCCTGGAGTGCCAACGCGCAAGGGGGGGAGACCCAGTACTTC.

The chain recombines TRBV5-1 with TRBJ2-1, with a weak D call TRBD2 (5 bases). Per germline, CDR1 SGHRS and CDR2 YFSETQ. CDR3 length: 13 residues. V was cut by 4 bases and J by 5 bases, with 10 bases left in between. CDR3 bases: TGCGCCAGCAGCGTCCTAGCCAACAATGAGCAGTTCTTC. Translating gives CASSVLANNEQFF.

This chain links TRBV7-9 with TRBJ2-3, with D maybe TRBD2 (7 bases). The germline CDR1 and CDR2 sequences are SEHNR and FQNEAQ (reference sequence). CDR3 length equals 14 residues. V was pared by 1 base and J by 4 bases, with 9 bases between. This CDR3 is CASSLGGGSDTQYF. The DNA for the CDR3 is TGTGCCAGCAGCTTAGGGGGGGGCTCAGATACGCAGTATTTT. The variable domain in full, completed from reference TRBV7-9 and TRBJ2-3, reads DTGVSQNPRHKITKRGQNVTFRCDPISEHNRLYWYRQTLGQGPEFLTYFQNEAQLEKSRLLSDRFSAERPKGSFSTLEIQRTEQGDSAMYLCASSLGGGSDTQYFGPGTRLTVL.

This clone has a single count. This sequence joins TRBV5-6 and TRBJ1-2; D uncertain. This CDR3 spans 14 amino acids. V was shortened by 0 bases and J by 8 bases, with 14 bases between the two germline ends. Germline-derived CDR1 and CDR2 are SGHDT and YYEEEE. For the CDR3, the DNA is TGTGCCAGCAGCTTGGTAGGCAACCCCAAGGGCTACACCTTC. It is translated as CASSLVGNPKGYTF.

The chain carries TRBV11-2 and TRBJ2-7; D may be TRBD1 (6 bases). The length of the CDR3 is 17 residues. In germline, CDR1 is SGHAT, CDR2 FQNNGV. Trimming removed 5 bases at V and 3 bases at J, with 23 bases between. CDR3 sequence: CASSEEGGRLIGYEQYF. The CDR3 DNA reads as TGTGCCAGCAGCGAGGAAGGGGGACGACTTATCGGCTACGAGCAGTACTTC.

The gene calls are TRBV2 and TRBJ2-5; D gene uncertain. Germline values: CDR1 SNHLY, CDR2 FYNNEI. Trimming shortened V by 2 bases and J by 5 bases, and 3 bases separated the two germline ends. The CDR3 extends over 11 amino acids. CDR3 in DNA: TGTGCCAGCAGTGAATATGAGACCCAGTACTTC. It codes for CASSEYETQYF. The full variable domain, in which reference TRBV2 and TRBJ2-5 provide the parts outside the CDR3, is EPEVTQTPSHQVTQMGQEVILRCVPISNHLYFYWYRQILGQKVEFLVSFYNNEISEKSEIFDDQFSVERPDGSNFTLKIRSTKLEDSAMYFCASSEYETQYFGPGTRLLVL.

The V gene is TRBV6-1, the J gene TRBJ2-7, with D perhaps TRBD1 or TRBD2 (6 bases each). The ends were cut back, 8 bases at V and 0 bases at J, with 14 bases in the middle. Looked up from germline, CDR1 is MNHNS and CDR2 is SASEGT. This CDR3 has 14 amino acids. CDR3 in amino acids: CASGGGFGSYEQYF. The CDR3 DNA follows: TGTGCCAGCGGAGGGGGGTTTGGCTCCTACGAGCAGTACTTC.

The chain carries TRBV5-1 and TRBJ2-1, with 9 bases that match TRBD2. V lost 6 bases and J lost 8; bases outside the gene matches: 3. The CDR3 contains 12 residues. Germline lookup yields CDR1 SGHRS and CDR2 YFSETQ. The CDR3 bases are TGCGCCAGCAAGGCGGGGGGGGATGAGCAGTTCTTC. Its translation is CASKAGGDEQFF.

The J gene is TRBJ2-7, the V gene TRBV18; D gene uncertain. V shed 3 bases and J shed 5 bases, with 11 bases lying between them. From germline, CDR1 is KGHSH and CDR2 LQKENI. The CDR3 is 13 residues long. CDR3 sequence (DNA): TGTGCCAGCTCACCTAACGACTCAGACGAGCAGTACTTC. Translation gives CASSPNDSDEQYF.

The rearrangement links TRBV18 to TRBJ2-5, with D hard to call. CDR3 length: 17 amino acids. Germline CDR1 reads KGHSH; CDR2 reads LQKENI. V was cut by 2 bases and J by 2 bases, with 18 bases left in between. The CDR3: CASSPFFPAGRQETQYF. The CDR3 bases are TGTGCCAGCTCACCATTTTTTCCTGCAGGCCGACAAGAGACCCAGTACTTC.

The chain uses TRBV2 and TRBJ1-3; TRBD1 agrees at 10 bases. The junction had 1 base not matched to a gene; V was cut back by 6 bases and J by 2 bases. The CDR3 has 14 residues. The germline V gene has CDR1 SNHLY and CDR2 FYNNEI. The CDR3 is CASRDRGAGNTIYF. CDR3 coding DNA: TGTGCCAGCAGGGACAGGGGGGCTGGAAACACCATATATTTT.

The V and J genes are TRBV18 and TRBJ1-5, with TRBD1 matching over 8 bases. The CDR3 has 14 residues. Trimming cost V 3 bases and J 4 bases; bases outside gene matches: 2. Germline CDR1 and CDR2: KGHSH and LQKENI. In nucleotides, the CDR3 is TGTGCCAGCTCACCTCGACAGGGGAATCAGCCCCAGCATTTT. Its protein is CASSPRQGNQPQHF. Full variable domain (remainder filled in from reference TRBV18 and TRBJ1-5): NAGVMQNPRHLVRRRGQEARLRCSPMKGHSHVYWYRQLPEEGLKFMVYLQKENIIDESGMPKERFSAEFPKEGPSILRIQQVVRGDSAAYFCASSPRQGNQPQHFGDGTRLSIL.

This chain uses TRBV5-1 with TRBJ1-2, with 8 nucleotides matching TRBD1. With V trimmed by 4 bases and J by 6 bases, 5 bases remained unmatched. CDR1 SGHRS and CDR2 YFSETQ come from the germline V gene. This CDR3 contains 13 residues. CDR3 in amino acids: CASSVQGEDGYTF. The DNA for the CDR3 is TGCGCCAGCAGCGTACAGGGGGAGGATGGCTACACCTTC.

The J gene is TRBJ2-7, the V gene TRBV10-1, with D maybe TRBD1 (6 bases). The V gene lost 6 bases and the J gene lost 7 bases, with 19 bases spanning the gap. CDR1 is WNHNN and CDR2 is SYGVQD in the germline V gene (reference sequence). The CDR3 sequence is 14 residues long. The CDR3 here is CASRGDTSIGEQYF. CDR3 bases: TGCGCCAGCAGGGGGGACACAAGCATTGGTGAGCAGTACTTC.

V usage is TRBV5-1 and J usage is TRBJ2-4; D is possibly TRBD1 (5 bases). Trimming shortened V by 1 base and J by 8 bases, and 7 bases separated the two germline ends. CDR1 is SGHRS, CDR2 YFSETQ, per germline. The CDR3 runs 12 residues. CDR3 amino acids: CASSLRGDIQYF. The CDR3 DNA sequence: TGCGCCAGCAGCTTGAGGGGCGACATTCAGTACTTC.

This rearrangement joins TRBV9 to TRBJ1-6; 7 positions agree with TRBD1. The V and J ends lost 3 bases and 5 bases, in that order; junction bases with no gene match: 14. From germline, CDR1 is SGDLS and CDR2 YYNGEE. The CDR3 length is 18 residues. DNA for the CDR3: TGTGCCAGCAGCGCACTCGGGGACAGACTCTCAAATAATTCACCCCTCCACTTT. Residues: CASSALGDRLSNNSPLHF.

The chain has TRBV5-1 and TRBJ2-3; 7 bases line up with TRBD1. Germline V CDR1 and CDR2: SGHRS, YFSETQ. This CDR3 spans 13 amino acids. J gave up 5 bases and V 4 bases, and 4 bases lay outside the gene matches. CDR3 nucleotides: TGCGCCAGCAGCAACAGGGGAATAGATACGCAGTATTTT. It is translated as CASSNRGIDTQYF.

J is TRBJ2-3 and V is TRBV9; 10 nucleotides line up with TRBD2. With V trimmed by 0 bases and J by 4 bases, 8 bases remained unmatched. Per germline, CDR1 SGDLS and CDR2 YYNGEE. This CDR3 comprises 17 residues. The CDR3 coding sequence is TGTGCCAGCAGCGTAGCTGCTAGCGGGGGCCCCCCAGATACGCAGTATTTT. The encoded protein is CASSVAASGGPPDTQYF.

About this clone: In the same sample, other DNA sequences code for this CDR3. The chain employs TRBV5-6 and TRBJ1-2; D might be TRBD1 (5 bases). The CDR3 spans 11 residues. Looked up from germline, CDR1 is SGHDT and CDR2 is YYEEEE. Trimming pared 2 bases from V and 7 bases from J, leaving 6 bases between. CDR3 residues: CASSFGGGYTF. The CDR3 region has the DNA TGTGCCAGCAGCTTTGGGGGTGGCTACACCTTC.

This clone showed up just once. This chain joins TRBV4-1 and TRBJ1-3; possible D gene TRBD1, 6 bases. V lost 0 bases and J 4 bases, leaving 10 bases between the germline ends. This CDR3 has 15 residues. CDR1 MGHRA and CDR2 YSYEKL come from the germline V gene. In nucleotides, the CDR3 is TGCGCCAGCAGCCAAGAGGGGGCAGTCGGAAACACCATATATTTT. Translated: CASSQEGAVGNTIYF.

The chain couples TRBV7-9 to TRBJ1-2; maybe TRBD1 (5 bases). V was cut by 2 bases and J by 7 bases, with 11 bases left in between. Germline V gene lookup returns CDR1 SEHNR and CDR2 FQNEAQ (reference sequence). CDR3 length: 13 amino acids. The CDR3 loop reads CASSLNRIGGYTF. In DNA form, the CDR3 reads TGTGCCAGCAGCTTAAACAGGATTGGTGGCTACACCTTC.

J is TRBJ1-2 and V is TRBV7-9; 8 nucleotides agree with TRBD1. This CDR3 contains 14 residues. V lost 5 bases to trimming and J lost 5 bases; unmatched junction nucleotides: 7. Germline CDR1 reads SEHNR; CDR2 reads FQNEAQ (reference sequence). The CDR3 reads CASSPTGGSYGYTF. The CDR3 DNA follows: TGTGCCAGCAGCCCCACAGGGGGGTCTTATGGCTACACCTTC.

The V call is TRBV15, the J call TRBJ2-5, with 7 bases identical to TRBD2. The germline V gene has CDR1 LNHNV and CDR2 YYDKDF (reference sequence). The CDR3 extends over 16 amino acids. V shed 3 bases, J shed 5 bases, and the junction held 12 bases outside the gene matches. This CDR3 is CATSRGGASIWETQYF. Here the CDR3 DNA reads TGTGCCACCAGCAGGGGAGGGGCGAGTATTTGGGAGACCCAGTACTTC.

The J gene is TRBJ1-1, the V gene TRBV19; weak D call: TRBD1 (5 bases). Trimming removed 5 bases at V and 5 bases at J, with 18 bases between. The CDR3 has 15 amino acids. Germline lookup yields CDR1 LNHDA and CDR2 SQIVND (reference sequence). DNA of the CDR3: TGTGCCAGTAGTGCCGGACCCCCTGGGGGAACTGAAGCTTTCTTT. It encodes CASSAGPPGGTEAFF.

The rearrangement links TRBV4-1 to TRBJ1-3; D not certain. Germline V gene sequence: CDR1 MGHRA, CDR2 YSYEKL. This CDR3 contains 13 residues. Deletions cut 0 bases from V and 11 bases from J, with 11 bases between. The CDR3 loop reads CASSQEAKPPIYF. CDR3 nucleotides: TGCGCCAGCAGCCAAGAGGCAAAACCACCCATATATTTT.

The rearrangement uses TRBV4-2 and TRBJ1-1, with D unresolved. The germline CDR1 and CDR2 sequences are LGHNA and YNFKEQ. The CDR3 consists of 16 residues. The ends were cut back, 1 base at V and 5 bases at J, with 17 bases in the middle. The CDR3 sequence: CASSQGGRGVETEAFF. The CDR3 nucleotides read TGTGCCAGCAGCCAAGGGGGAAGAGGAGTTGAGACTGAAGCTTTCTTT.

The J gene is TRBJ1-1, the V gene TRBV6-9; D perhaps matches TRBD1 (5 bases). Germline V gene data show CDR1 as MNHGY and CDR2 as SVAAGI. The length of the CDR3 is 15 residues. Trimming cost V 4 bases and J 0 bases, with 12 bases left between them. CDR3 residues: CASSWGGGMNTEAFF. DNA of the CDR3: TGTGCCAGCAGTTGGGGGGGTGGGATGAACACTGAAGCTTTCTTT.